The source of this T cell receptor beta chain is a study of blood T cell repertoires in COVID-19. The wider study: Sites in the United States, Italy and Spain provided acute and convalescent COVID-19 samples. Sample material is recorded as cDNA or gDNA derived from T cells, B-cell-depleted T cells, or PBMCs.

As handled by the study authors: Reference gene primer amplification gave estimated nucleated cell counts. Clones were read by immunoSEQ multiplex PCR, and TCRdb kept only the in-frame ones, dropping some. The DNA gave D and trimming, while V, J and clone size come from that table. The sample carries 150,000 to 200,000 clones, about 86% recorded once. CDR1 is MDHEN and CDR2 is SYDVKM in the germline V gene. V gave up 3 bases and J gave up 4 bases, with 9 bases separating them. The CDR3 has 13 amino acids. This clone was seen only a few times. The sequenced sample was peripheral blood. V usage is TRBV28 and J usage is TRBJ1-2, with unresolved D. The clonotype comes from a man aged 55-75 years with acute or convalescent COVID-19. CDR3 nucleotides: TGTGCCAGCAGTTTGGGCCCCTCCTATGGCTACACCTTC. This gives the protein CASSLGPSYGYTF.